Below, 10 T cell receptor beta chains from the same sample are listed, as sequenced in a study of CD8 T cells in ankylosing spondylitis. TCRdb reanalysed the 5' RACE reads using MiXCR and keeps one entry per CDR3 protein. The sample yields about 250,000 distinct CDR3 sequences, 18% seen once. Sequenced sample: blood, either unsorted or a sorted T cell fraction (not recorded which). The receptors were gathered from a male donor with ankylosing spondylitis or in good health (not recorded which).

In this sample, this clonotype turned up a few times. The chain uses TRBV6-1 and TRBJ2-3, with unresolved D. CDR3 length equals 16 residues. Germline loops: CDR1 MNHNS, CDR2 SASEGT. The V gene lost 6 bases and the J gene lost 2 bases, with 18 bases spanning the gap. The CDR3 DNA reads as TGTGCCAGCAGCCTGGGTCTAATATCCCCCACAGATACGCAGTATTTT. It specifies CASSLGLISPTDTQYF.

This clonotype was recorded many times. V and J are TRBV6-5 and TRBJ1-4; no reliable D call. This CDR3 has 14 residues. From germline, CDR1 is MNHEY and CDR2 SVGAGI. V lost 5 bases to trimming and J lost 0 bases, with 7 bases between them. CDR3 sequence reads: CASSLGATNEKLFF. The CDR3 DNA reads TGTGCCAGCAGTCTCGGAGCAACTAATGAAAAACTGTTTTTT.

This clonotype was recorded a few times. The chain is built from TRBV7-6 and TRBJ2-5; D possibly matches TRBD1 or TRBD2 (6 bases each). Germline assignment: CDR1 SGHVS and CDR2 FNYEAQ. The CDR3 length is 15 residues. V was pared by 4 bases and J by 5 bases, with 17 bases between. CDR3 coding DNA: TGTGCCAGCAGCTCCCTCTTGGTAGGGGGGGAGACCCAGTACTTC. It encodes CASSSLLVGGETQYF.

The chain carries TRBV20-1 and TRBJ2-7; tentatively, D is TRBD2 (5 bases). Trimming pared 3 bases from V and 2 bases from J, leaving 11 bases between. This CDR3 comprises 13 residues. Germline CDR1 reads DFQATT; CDR2 reads SNEGSKA (reference sequence). In DNA, the CDR3 is TGCAGTGCTAGTGCGAGCGGAACCTACGAGCAGTACTTC. Translation: CSASASGTYEQYF.

This clonotype showed up many times. The rearrangement links TRBV24-1 to TRBJ1-4, with D hard to call. V gave up 3 bases and J gave up 8 bases, with 21 bases separating them. The CDR3 contains 17 residues. Germline V gives CDR1 KGHDR, CDR2 SFDVKD. CDR3 region: CATSDPPSLKVGEKLFF. The CDR3 DNA sequence: TGTGCCACCAGTGATCCGCCCTCATTAAAAGTTGGGGAAAAACTGTTTTTT.

V gene TRBV4-1 combines with J gene TRBJ2-7; possibly TRBD1 for D (5 bases). Per the germline V gene, CDR1 is MGHRA and CDR2 is YSYEKL. The CDR3 length is 14 residues. V was cut by 0 bases and J by 3 bases, with 9 bases left in between. CDR3 sequence: CASSQDQDNYEQYF. CDR3 nucleotides: TGCGCCAGCAGCCAAGATCAGGACAACTACGAGCAGTACTTC.

With respect to this clonotype: At one end, the junction sequence differs from germline, possibly due to a read error. This sequence joins TRBV9 and TRBJ2-1, with 9 bases lining up with TRBD2. The germline gives CDR1 SGDLS, CDR2 YYNGEE. The CDR3 loop spans 13 amino acids. The CDR3 DNA is TGTGCCAGCAGCGTCCCGCGGGGGGGTGAGCAGATCTTC. Translation: CASSVPRGGEQIF.

In this sample, this clonotype turned up once. The chain is built from TRBV12-3 or TRBV12-4 and TRBJ2-2; D is undetermined. V gave up 11 bases and J gave up 7 bases, with 14 bases separating them. The CDR3 consists of 12 residues. The CDR3 DNA sequence: TGTGCCTCCGACCTTTCGGGCGGGGAGCTGTTTTTT. Translated: CASDLSGGELFF.

This clonotype was seen a handful of times. The V call is TRBV25-1, the J call TRBJ2-7; D not resolved. CDR1 MGHDK and CDR2 SYGVNS come from the germline V gene. V lost 1 base and J 2 bases, leaving 9 bases between the germline ends. The CDR3 contains 14 residues. This CDR3 reads CASSELGSAYEQYF. CDR3 sequence (DNA): TGTGCCAGCAGTGAATTGGGCAGTGCCTACGAGCAGTACTTC.

This clonotype was detected ten times or more. The chain has TRBV5-1 and TRBJ2-7; TRBD2 aligns across 11 bases. Germline values: CDR1 SGHRS, CDR2 YFSETQ. The CDR3 has 15 amino acids. Trimming removed 3 bases from V and 2 bases from J; junction bases left unmatched: 4. CDR3 sequence reads: CASSWGTSGPYEQYF. The CDR3 DNA follows: TGCGCCAGCAGCTGGGGGACTAGCGGACCCTACGAGCAGTACTTC.